This T cell receptor beta chain was profiled in a study of graft-versus-host responses after intestinal transplantation. In the study overall: Each patient got anti-thymocyte globulin induction, then tacrolimus and steroids for about 3 years.

Study findings and constraints: GvH clones appeared in recipient marrow, some first in ileum or blood. Early after transplant, HvG declines were associated with peak levels of circulating GvH clones.

Germline V gene data show CDR1 as SGHVS and CDR2 as FNYEAQ. The CDR3 is 14 residues long. The V and J ends lost 4 bases and 8 bases, in that order; junction bases with no gene match: 7. Clones were sequenced by immunoSEQ multiplex PCR, and TCRdb holds only the in-frame ones, with some missing. The profile shows tens of thousands of clones, about 90% of them singletons. In regard to this clone: What it binds is not known.

The sequencing here drew on unstimulated CD8+ T cells sorted from spleen or lymph node cells, taken before intestinal transplant. The TCR originated in a human donor who received an intestinal transplant. The chain employs TRBV7-6 and TRBJ1-4, with 7 bases aligning to TRBD1. The CDR3 sequence: CASSSNRGPEKLFF. CDR3 DNA sequence: TGTGCCAGCAGCTCGAACAGGGGTCCAGAAAAACTGTTTTTT.